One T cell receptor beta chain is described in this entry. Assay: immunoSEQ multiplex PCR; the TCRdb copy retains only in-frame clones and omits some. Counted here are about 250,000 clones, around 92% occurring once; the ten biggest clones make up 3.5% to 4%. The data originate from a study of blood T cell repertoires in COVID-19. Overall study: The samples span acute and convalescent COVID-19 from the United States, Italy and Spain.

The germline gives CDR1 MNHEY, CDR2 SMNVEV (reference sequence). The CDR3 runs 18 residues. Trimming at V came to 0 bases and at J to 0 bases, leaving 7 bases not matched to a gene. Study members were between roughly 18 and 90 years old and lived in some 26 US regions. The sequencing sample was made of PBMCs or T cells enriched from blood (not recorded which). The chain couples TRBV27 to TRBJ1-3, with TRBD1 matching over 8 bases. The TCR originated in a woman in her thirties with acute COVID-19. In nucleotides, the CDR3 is TGTGCCAGCAGTTTATCGGCAGGGGGCCCTTTCTCTGGAAACACCATATATTTT. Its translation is CASSLSAGGPFSGNTIYF.